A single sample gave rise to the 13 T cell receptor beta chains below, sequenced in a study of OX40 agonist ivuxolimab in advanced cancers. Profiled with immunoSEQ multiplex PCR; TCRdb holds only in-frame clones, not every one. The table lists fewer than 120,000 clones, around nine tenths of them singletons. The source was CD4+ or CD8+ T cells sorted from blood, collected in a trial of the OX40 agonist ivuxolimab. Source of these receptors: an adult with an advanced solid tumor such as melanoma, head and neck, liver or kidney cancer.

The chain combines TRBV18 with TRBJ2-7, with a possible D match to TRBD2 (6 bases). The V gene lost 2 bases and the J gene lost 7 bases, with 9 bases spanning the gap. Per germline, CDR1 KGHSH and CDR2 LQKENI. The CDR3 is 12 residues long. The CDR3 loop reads CASSPMEGEQYF. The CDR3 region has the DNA TGTGCCAGCTCACCAATGGAGGGGGAGCAGTACTTC.

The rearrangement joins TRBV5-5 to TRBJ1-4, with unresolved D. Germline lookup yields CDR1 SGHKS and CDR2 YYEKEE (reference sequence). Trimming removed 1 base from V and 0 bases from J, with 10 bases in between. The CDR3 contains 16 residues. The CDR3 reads CASSLSAFSTNEKLFF. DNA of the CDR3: TGTGCCAGCAGCTTGTCTGCATTCTCAACTAATGAAAAACTGTTTTTT.

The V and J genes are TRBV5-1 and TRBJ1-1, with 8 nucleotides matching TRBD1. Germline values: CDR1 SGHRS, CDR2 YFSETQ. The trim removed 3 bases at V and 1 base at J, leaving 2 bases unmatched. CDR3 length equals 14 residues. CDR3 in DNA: TGCGCCAGCAGCTCCGGACAGGGGAACACTGAAGCTTTCTTT. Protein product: CASSSGQGNTEAFF.

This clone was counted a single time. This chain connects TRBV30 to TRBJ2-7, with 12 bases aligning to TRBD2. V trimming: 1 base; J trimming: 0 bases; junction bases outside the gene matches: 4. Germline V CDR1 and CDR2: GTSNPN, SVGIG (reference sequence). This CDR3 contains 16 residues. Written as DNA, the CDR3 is TGTGCCTGGAGTGGGGCTAGCGGGAGGGCCTCCTACGAGCAGTACTTC. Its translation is CAWSGASGRASYEQYF.

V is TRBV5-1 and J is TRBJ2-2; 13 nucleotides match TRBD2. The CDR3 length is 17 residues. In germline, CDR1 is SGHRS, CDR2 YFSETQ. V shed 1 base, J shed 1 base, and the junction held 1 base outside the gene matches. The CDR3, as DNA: TGCGCCAGCAGCTTGAGACTAGCGGGAGGGAACACCGGGGAGCTGTTTTTT. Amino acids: CASSLRLAGGNTGELFF. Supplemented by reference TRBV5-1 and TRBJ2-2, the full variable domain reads KAGVTQTPRYLIKTRGQQVTLSCSPISGHRSVSWYQQTPGQGLQFLFEYFSETQRNKGNFPGRFSGRQFSNSRSEMNVSTLELGDSALYLCASSLRLAGGNTGELFFGEGSRLTVL.

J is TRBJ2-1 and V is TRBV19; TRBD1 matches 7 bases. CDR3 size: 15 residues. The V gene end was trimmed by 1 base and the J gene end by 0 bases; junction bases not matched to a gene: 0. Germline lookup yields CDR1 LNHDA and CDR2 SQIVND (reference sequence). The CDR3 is CASSIGDSSYNEQFF. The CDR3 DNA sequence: TGTGCCAGTAGTATAGGGGACAGCTCCTACAATGAGCAGTTCTTC.

Here the CDR3 DNA reads TGTGCCAGCAGCGCCTCCGGGACTAGCGGGGGACCCTACGAGCAGTACTTC. As protein: CASSASGTSGGPYEQYF. The gene calls are TRBV7-2 and TRBJ2-7; 14 bases map to TRBD2. The V and J ends lost 5 bases and 2 bases, in that order; junction bases with no gene match: 8. This CDR3 spans 17 amino acids. Germline loops: CDR1 SGHTA, CDR2 FQGNSA.

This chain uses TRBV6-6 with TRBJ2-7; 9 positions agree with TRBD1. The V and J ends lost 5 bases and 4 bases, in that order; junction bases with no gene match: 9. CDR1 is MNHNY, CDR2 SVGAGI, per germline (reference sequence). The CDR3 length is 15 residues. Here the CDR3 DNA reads TGTGCCAGCAGTACCGGACAGGGGATTTCATACGAGCAGTACTTC. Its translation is CASSTGQGISYEQYF.

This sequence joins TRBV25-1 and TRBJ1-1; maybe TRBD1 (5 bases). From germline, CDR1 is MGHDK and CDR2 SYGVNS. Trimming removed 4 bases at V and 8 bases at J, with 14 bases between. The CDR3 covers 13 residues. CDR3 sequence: CASSGLTAGEAFF. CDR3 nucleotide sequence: TGTGCCAGCAGTGGTCTGACAGCCGGGGAAGCTTTCTTT.

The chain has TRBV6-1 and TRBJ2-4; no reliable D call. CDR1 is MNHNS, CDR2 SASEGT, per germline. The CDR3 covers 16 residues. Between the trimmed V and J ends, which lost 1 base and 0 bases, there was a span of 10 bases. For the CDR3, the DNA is TGTGCCAGCAGTGAAGGAGGAAACCTAGCCAAAAACATTCAGTACTTC. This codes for CASSEGGNLAKNIQYF.

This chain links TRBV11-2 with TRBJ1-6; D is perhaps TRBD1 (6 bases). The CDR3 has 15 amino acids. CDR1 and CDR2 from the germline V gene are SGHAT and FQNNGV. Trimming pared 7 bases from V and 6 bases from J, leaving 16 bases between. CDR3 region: CASTYSTQGNSPLHF. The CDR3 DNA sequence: TGTGCCAGCACCTACTCAACACAGGGTAATTCACCCCTCCACTTT.

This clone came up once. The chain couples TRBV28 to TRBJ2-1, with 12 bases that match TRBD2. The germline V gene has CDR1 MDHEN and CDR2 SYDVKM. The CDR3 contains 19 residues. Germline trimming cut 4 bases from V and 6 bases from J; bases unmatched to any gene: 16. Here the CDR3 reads CASSYPPTSGRPYGNEQFF. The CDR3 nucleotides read TGTGCCAGCAGTTACCCACCGACTAGCGGGAGACCTTATGGCAATGAGCAGTTCTTC.

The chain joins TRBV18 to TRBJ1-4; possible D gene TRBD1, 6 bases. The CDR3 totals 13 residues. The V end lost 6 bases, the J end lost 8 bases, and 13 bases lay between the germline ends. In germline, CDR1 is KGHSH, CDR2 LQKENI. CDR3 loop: CASSPGGQEKLFF. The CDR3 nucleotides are TGTGCCAGCTCCCCCGGGGGGCAGGAAAAACTGTTTTTT. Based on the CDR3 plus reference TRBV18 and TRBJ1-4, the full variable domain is NAGVMQNPRHLVRRRGQEARLRCSPMKGHSHVYWYRQLPEEGLKFMVYLQKENIIDESGMPKERFSAEFPKEGPSILRIQQVVRGDSAAYFCASSPGGQEKLFFGSGTQLSVL.